The clone carrying this TCR beta chain was found many times. Its cognate antigen is unknown. The sample is drawn from a study of Graves' ophthalmopathy and Graves' hyperthyroidism. Study-level points and caveats: The authors also found most expanded thyroid clonotypes above 0.001 frequency in blood.

Among the exclusions were patients with other autoimmune diseases, uncontrolled infections, pregnancy or lactation. The starting material, about 9.5 ml of fresh peripheral blood, provided the PBMCs. Looked up from germline, CDR1 is SGHRS and CDR2 is YFSETQ. J was trimmed by 2 bases and V by 0 bases; bases with no gene match: 2. This CDR3 region has 15 residues. Scientists amplified the TCR beta CDR3 regions from RNA transcripts. First-round RT-PCR relied on HTBI primers, and a second-round multiplex PCR came next. MiXCR was run by TCRdb on the multiplex PCR reads, yielding one entry per CDR3 protein. The sample has hundreds of thousands of distinct CDR3 sequences, about 41% seen once; the top ten hold over 2.5%.

The sequence was obtained from an adult man with Graves' ophthalmopathy. What was sequenced was peripheral blood. The chain employs TRBV5-1 and TRBJ1-5; TRBD1 aligns across 7 bases. This chain's CDR3 is CASSLEGGGNQPQHF. The CDR3, as DNA: TGCGCCAGCAGCTTGGAAGGGGGCGGCAATCAGCCCCAGCATTTT. Based on the CDR3 plus reference TRBV5-1 and TRBJ1-5, the full variable domain is KAGVTQTPRYLIKTRGQQVTLSCSPISGHRSVSWYQQTPGQGLQFLFEYFSETQRNKGNFPGRFSGRQFSNSRSEMNVSTLELGDSALYLCASSLEGGGNQPQHFGDGTRLSIL.